The 22 T cell receptor beta chains below all came from one sample that was sequenced in a study of T cell repertoires in cytomegalovirus infection. Via MiXCR, TCRdb re-called the reads, giving one row per CDR3 protein. Among about 830,000 distinct CDR3 sequences listed, over 25% were seen once. The antigens these receptors bind are not known. Material: cultured CD8+ T cells from PBMCs, obtained from culture after CMV antigen stimulation. The receptors stem from a human donor in good health (CMV status not recorded). Some clones in this sample may be carry-over from other donors' samples.

This clonotype was seen many times. V gene TRBV7-2 combines with J gene TRBJ2-7; D perhaps matches TRBD2 (5 bases). The germline V gene encodes CDR1 SGHTA and CDR2 FQGNSA. The length of the CDR3 is 12 residues. The germline V and J ends were trimmed by 5 bases and 4 bases, with 9 bases remaining between them. CDR3 bases: TGTGCCAGCAGCGAGCCGGGATACGAGCAGTACTTC. Translating it yields CASSEPGYEQYF.

This clonotype was picked up many times. The chain links TRBV7-8 to TRBJ1-1; TRBD1 might be the D (5 bases). Trimming took 7 bases from V and 4 from J, leaving 13 bases between them. Germline V gives CDR1 SGHVS, CDR2 FQNEAQ. The CDR3 runs 13 residues. CDR3 DNA sequence: TGTGCCAGCACCCCTGGGGGGACCACTGAAGCTTTCTTT. It translates to CASTPGGTTEAFF.

This chain connects TRBV7-6 to TRBJ1-2; maybe TRBD1 (5 bases). Deletions cut 5 bases from V and 3 bases from J, with 22 bases between. Germline V gene data show CDR1 as SGHVS and CDR2 as FNYEAQ. The CDR3 has 17 amino acids. CDR3 protein: CASSGGRDGHFDYGYTF. As DNA, the CDR3 is TGTGCCAGCAGCGGAGGGCGGGACGGACACTTTGACTATGGCTACACCTTC.

Remarks on this clonotype: Sequence at one end of the junction differs from germline and may be a read error. The genes are TRBV4-1 and TRBJ1-6, with D possibly TRBD1 on 5 matching bases. The CDR3 contains 16 residues. Germline CDR1 is MGHRA and CDR2 is YSYEKL. The CDR3 loop reads CANSLRQSSYNSPLHF. The CDR3 region has the DNA TGCGCCAACAGCCTTAGACAGAGCTCCTATAATTCACCCCTCCACTTT.

The J gene is TRBJ1-1, the V gene TRBV6-2 or TRBV6-3; TRBD1 matches at 9 bases. Trimming removed 7 bases from V and 3 bases from J; junction bases left unmatched: 9. Germline lookup yields CDR1 MNHEY and CDR2 SVGEGT. The CDR3 totals 15 residues. The CDR3: CASTLQGADYTEAFF. CDR3 nucleotide sequence: TGTGCCAGCACCTTACAGGGGGCAGATTACACTGAAGCTTTCTTT.

V and J are TRBV20-1 and TRBJ1-5; TRBD1 is a possible D gene (5 bases). The germline CDR1 and CDR2 sequences are DFQATT and SNEGSKA (reference sequence). The CDR3 is made up of 15 amino acids. The V end was cut by 2 bases, the J end by 1 base, with 12 bases between. CDR3 region: CSARMGEGSNQPQHF. DNA of the CDR3: TGCAGTGCTAGAATGGGGGAAGGGAGCAATCAGCCCCAGCATTTT.

The rearrangement uses TRBV20-1 and TRBJ2-7; TRBD1 or TRBD2 may be the D gene (5 bases each). Germline values: CDR1 DFQATT, CDR2 SNEGSKA (reference sequence). The CDR3 totals 14 residues. Trimming cost V 6 bases and J 0 bases, with 15 bases left between them. CDR3 coding DNA: TGCAGTGCCGCTCGGGACCACGACTCCTACGAGCAGTACGTC. This sequence encodes CSAARDHDSYEQYV.

The CDR3 coding sequence is TGTGCCAGCAGCTGGGGCGGGGGGGCCCCCAATGAGCAGTTCTTC. This gives the protein CASSWGGGAPNEQFF. The rearrangement links TRBV7-3 to TRBJ2-1, with TRBD2 identical over 9 bases. Per germline, CDR1 SGHTA and CDR2 FQGTGA. Trimming cost V 4 bases and J 6 bases; bases outside gene matches: 7. The CDR3 has 15 amino acids.

This clonotype has at least ten counts. The V call is TRBV7-8, the J call TRBJ2-5; TRBD1 might be the D (5 bases). Per germline, CDR1 SGHVS and CDR2 FQNEAQ. Trimming cost V 3 bases and J 1 base, with 12 bases left between them. The CDR3 covers 15 residues. The CDR3 sequence is CASSLVQGLQETQYF. CDR3 in DNA: TGTGCCAGCAGCTTGGTTCAGGGTCTCCAAGAGACCCAGTACTTC.

The chain recombines TRBV6-1 with TRBJ2-7; D is perhaps TRBD2 (6 bases). The germline V gene encodes CDR1 MNHNS and CDR2 SASEGT. The CDR3 sequence is 15 residues long. Trimming cost V 10 bases and J 3 bases, with 22 bases left between them. For the CDR3, the DNA is TGTGCCACCTCCGCGGGGTCCGGGTCGGGCTACGAGCAGTACTTC. Translation gives CATSAGSGSGYEQYF.

This rearrangement joins TRBV20-1 to TRBJ1-1; D is perhaps TRBD1 (5 bases). CDR1 and CDR2 (germline): DFQATT, SNEGSKA (reference sequence). The CDR3 spans 14 residues. The V end was cut by 0 bases, the J end by 6 bases, with 14 bases between. The CDR3 here is CSARDGGAGAEAFF. The CDR3 coding sequence is TGCAGTGCTAGAGATGGGGGAGCGGGGGCTGAAGCTTTCTTT.

The chain couples TRBV27 to TRBJ2-3; the D gene could be TRBD1 or TRBD2 (5 bases each). The V and J ends lost 3 bases and 2 bases respectively, with 9 bases between them. This CDR3 spans 14 amino acids. The V gene's germline CDR1 is MNHEY and CDR2 SMNVEV (reference sequence). CDR3 in amino acids: CASSFGTITDTQYF. CDR3 bases: TGTGCCAGCAGTTTCGGGACGATCACAGATACGCAGTATTTT.

The V call is TRBV5-6, the J call TRBJ1-2; D remains unclear. The CDR3 runs 15 residues. Germline assignment: CDR1 SGHDT and CDR2 YYEEEE. The ends were cut back, 4 bases at V and 4 bases at J, with 17 bases in the middle. This CDR3 is CASSAPDVLGYGYTF. CDR3 bases: TGTGCCAGCAGCGCGCCGGACGTTTTAGGCTATGGCTACACCTTC.

The rearrangement links TRBV7-9 to TRBJ1-2, with 12 positions matching TRBD1. This CDR3 is 18 amino acids long. Germline-derived CDR1 and CDR2 are SEHNR and FQNEAQ (reference sequence). V shed 5 bases and J 6 bases; nucleotides not matched to a gene: 16. The CDR3 DNA reads TGTGCCAGCAGCCGACGTCGGGGACAGGGGGCGTCTGGGGATGGCTACACCTTC. Protein sequence: CASSRRRGQGASGDGYTF. The full variable domain, completed using reference TRBV7-9 and TRBJ1-2, is DTGVSQNPRHKITKRGQNVTFRCDPISEHNRLYWYRQTLGQGPEFLTYFQNEAQLEKSRLLSDRFSAERPKGSFSTLEIQRTEQGDSAMYLCASSRRRGQGASGDGYTFGSGTRLTVV.

The chain is built from TRBV27 and TRBJ2-1, with TRBD2 matching over 13 bases. J was trimmed by 0 bases and V by 8 bases; bases with no gene match: 4. CDR3 length: 16 amino acids. Germline V lookup: CDR1 MNHEY, CDR2 SMNVEV (reference sequence). CDR3 residues: CASAGTSGASYNEQFF. The CDR3 nucleotides are TGTGCCAGCGCCGGGACTAGCGGGGCCTCCTACAATGAGCAGTTCTTC.

At least ten counts were recorded for this clonotype. V usage is TRBV7-6 and J usage is TRBJ2-2; D ambiguous. V lost 5 bases, J lost 6 bases, and 19 bases lay in between. Germline V lookup: CDR1 SGHVS, CDR2 FNYEAQ. This CDR3 contains 16 residues. The CDR3 reads CASSPYPDKGAGELFF. The DNA of the CDR3 is TGTGCCAGCAGCCCCTACCCTGACAAGGGCGCCGGGGAGCTGTTTTTT. Together with reference TRBV7-6 and TRBJ2-2, the CDR3 gives the full variable domain: GAGVSQSPRYKVTKRGQDVALRCDPISGHVSLYWYRQALGQGPEFLTYFNYEAQQDKSGLPNDRFSAERPEGSISTLTIQRTEQRDSAMYRCASSPYPDKGAGELFFGEGSRLTVL.

In its sample, this clonotype was seen a few times. V usage is TRBV10-3 and J usage is TRBJ2-3, with 8 bases identical to TRBD1. V shed 0 bases and J 5 bases; nucleotides not matched to a gene: 4. Germline V gene data show CDR1 as ENHRY and CDR2 as SYGVKD. This CDR3 region has 15 residues. CDR3 protein: CAISESGTGGDTQYF. DNA of the CDR3: TGTGCCATCAGTGAGTCGGGGACAGGTGGAGATACGCAGTATTTT.

This clonotype turned up a few times. V is TRBV2 and J is TRBJ2-7; TRBD2 agrees at 11 bases. Looked up from germline, CDR1 is SNHLY and CDR2 is FYNNEI. Trimming removed 10 bases from V and 5 bases from J; junction bases left unmatched: 13. CDR3 length equals 15 residues. The CDR3 DNA reads TGTGCCATCCTCCCGACTAGCGGGGCTTCAGACGAGCAGTACGTC. Its translation is CAILPTSGASDEQYV.

This clonotype was observed many times. The chain carries TRBV7-2 and TRBJ2-3; TRBD1 might be the D (6 bases). This CDR3 contains 14 residues. V was shortened by 5 bases and J by 3 bases, with 12 bases between the two germline ends. Germline CDR1 is SGHTA and CDR2 is FQGNSA. CDR3 in DNA: TGTGCCAGCAGCCAACAGGGTAGTACAGATACGCAGTATTTT. Protein sequence: CASSQQGSTDTQYF.

V gene TRBV7-9 combines with J gene TRBJ1-2; no clear D. The V and J ends lost 4 bases and 3 bases respectively, with 9 bases between them. This CDR3 has 13 residues. The germline CDR1 and CDR2 sequences are SEHNR and FQNEAQ (reference sequence). The chain's CDR3 is CASSWTEDYGYTF. CDR3 DNA sequence: TGTGCCAGCAGCTGGACGGAAGACTATGGCTACACCTTC. The full variable domain, in which reference TRBV7-9 and TRBJ1-2 provide the parts outside the CDR3, is DTGVSQNPRHKITKRGQNVTFRCDPISEHNRLYWYRQTLGQGPEFLTYFQNEAQLEKSRLLSDRFSAERPKGSFSTLEIQRTEQGDSAMYLCASSWTEDYGYTFGSGTRLTVV.

The chain links TRBV28 to TRBJ1-2; 8 bases match TRBD1. Germline assignment: CDR1 MDHEN and CDR2 SYDVKM. The CDR3 spans 16 residues. V trimming: 7 bases; J trimming: 8 bases; junction bases outside the gene matches: 18. The CDR3 protein is CASISRKGTGHRGYTF. DNA of the CDR3: TGTGCCAGCATCTCTCGGAAGGGGACAGGTCACCGGGGCTACACCTTC.

Ten or more counts support this clonotype. As DNA, the CDR3 is TGTGCCAGCACTTGGGGGGTTCACTCCTACAATGAGCAGTTCTTC. It specifies CASTWGVHSYNEQFF. The V gene is TRBV12-3 or TRBV12-4, the J gene TRBJ2-1; maybe TRBD2 (6 bases). CDR3 length: 15 amino acids. V lost 7 bases and J 0 bases, leaving 13 bases between the germline ends.